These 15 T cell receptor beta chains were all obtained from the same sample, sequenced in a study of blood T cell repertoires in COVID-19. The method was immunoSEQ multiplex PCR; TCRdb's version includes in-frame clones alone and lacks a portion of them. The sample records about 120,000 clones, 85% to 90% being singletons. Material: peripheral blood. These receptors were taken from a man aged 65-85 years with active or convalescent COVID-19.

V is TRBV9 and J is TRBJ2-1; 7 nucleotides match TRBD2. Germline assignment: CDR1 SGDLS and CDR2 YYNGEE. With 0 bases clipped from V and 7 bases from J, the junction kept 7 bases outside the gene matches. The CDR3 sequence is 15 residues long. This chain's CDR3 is CASSVASGTPNEQFF. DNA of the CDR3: TGTGCCAGCAGCGTAGCCAGCGGGACTCCTAATGAGCAGTTCTTC.

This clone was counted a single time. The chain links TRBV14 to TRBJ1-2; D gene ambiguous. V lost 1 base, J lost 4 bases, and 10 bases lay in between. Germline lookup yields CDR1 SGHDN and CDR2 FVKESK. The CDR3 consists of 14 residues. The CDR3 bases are TGTGCCAGCAGCCAAGCGGGAGCAGGCTATGGCTACACCTTC. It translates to CASSQAGAGYGYTF.

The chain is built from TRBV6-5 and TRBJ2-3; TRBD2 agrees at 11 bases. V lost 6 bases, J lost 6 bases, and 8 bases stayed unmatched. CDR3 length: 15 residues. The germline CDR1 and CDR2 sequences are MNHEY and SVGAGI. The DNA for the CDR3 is TGTGCCAGCAGCGTACTAGCGGGAGTGGCGGATACGCAGTATTTT. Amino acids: CASSVLAGVADTQYF.

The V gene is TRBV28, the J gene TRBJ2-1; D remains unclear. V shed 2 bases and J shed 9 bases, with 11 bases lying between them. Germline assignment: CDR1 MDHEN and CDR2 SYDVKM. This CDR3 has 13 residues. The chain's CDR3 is CASSLRAPSEQFF. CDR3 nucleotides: TGTGCCAGCAGTTTAAGAGCGCCTAGTGAGCAGTTCTTC.

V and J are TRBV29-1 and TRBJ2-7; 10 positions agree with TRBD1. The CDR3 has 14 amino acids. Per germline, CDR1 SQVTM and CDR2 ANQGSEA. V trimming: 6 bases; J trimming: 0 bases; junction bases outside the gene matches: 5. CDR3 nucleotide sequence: TGCAGCGTAATGGGACAGGGGAGCTCCTACGAGCAGTACTTC. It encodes CSVMGQGSSYEQYF.

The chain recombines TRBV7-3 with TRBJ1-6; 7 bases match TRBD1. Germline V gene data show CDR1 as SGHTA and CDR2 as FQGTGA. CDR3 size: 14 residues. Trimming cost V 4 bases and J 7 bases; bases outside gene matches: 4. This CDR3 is CASSSGQPNSPLHF. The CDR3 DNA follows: TGTGCCAGCAGCTCGGGACAGCCGAATTCACCCCTCCACTTT.

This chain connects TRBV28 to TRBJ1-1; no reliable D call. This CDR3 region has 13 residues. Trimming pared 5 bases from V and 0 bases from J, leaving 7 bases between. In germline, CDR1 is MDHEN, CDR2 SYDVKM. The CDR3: CASSVALNTEAFF. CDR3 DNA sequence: TGTGCCAGCAGTGTAGCTCTGAACACTGAAGCTTTCTTT.

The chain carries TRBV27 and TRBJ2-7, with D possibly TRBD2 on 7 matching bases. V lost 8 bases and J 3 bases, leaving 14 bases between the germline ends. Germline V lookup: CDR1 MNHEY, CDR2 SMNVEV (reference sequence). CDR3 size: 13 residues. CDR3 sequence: CASSPGGDYEQYF. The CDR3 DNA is TGTGCCAGCTCGCCGGGGGGCGACTACGAGCAGTACTTC.

CDR3 bases: TGTGCCAGCTCAGATGCAGGGAACACTGAAGCTTTCTTT. It encodes CASSDAGNTEAFF. The V gene is TRBV18, the J gene TRBJ1-1; D unclear. Germline V gene lookup returns CDR1 KGHSH and CDR2 LQKENI. V lost 5 bases and J lost 1, with 8 bases in between. CDR3 size: 13 residues.

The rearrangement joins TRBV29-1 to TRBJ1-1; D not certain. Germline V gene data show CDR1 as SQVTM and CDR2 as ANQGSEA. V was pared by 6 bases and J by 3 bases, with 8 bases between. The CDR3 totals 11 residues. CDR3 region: CSVFFYTEAFF. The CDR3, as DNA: TGCAGCGTCTTTTTTTACACTGAAGCTTTCTTT.

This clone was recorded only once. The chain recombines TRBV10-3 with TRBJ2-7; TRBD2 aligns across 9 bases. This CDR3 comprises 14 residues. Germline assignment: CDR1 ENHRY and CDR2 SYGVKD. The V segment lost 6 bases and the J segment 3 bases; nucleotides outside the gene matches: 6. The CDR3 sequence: CAISGGRGDYEQYF. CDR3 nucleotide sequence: TGTGCCATCAGCGGCGGGAGGGGCGACTACGAGCAGTACTTC.

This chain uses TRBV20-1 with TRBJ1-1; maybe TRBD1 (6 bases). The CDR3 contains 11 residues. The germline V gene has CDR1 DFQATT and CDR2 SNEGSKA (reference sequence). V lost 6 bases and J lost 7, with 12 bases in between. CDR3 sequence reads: CSAVGDIEAFF. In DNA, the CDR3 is TGCAGTGCCGTGGGGGACATTGAAGCTTTCTTT.

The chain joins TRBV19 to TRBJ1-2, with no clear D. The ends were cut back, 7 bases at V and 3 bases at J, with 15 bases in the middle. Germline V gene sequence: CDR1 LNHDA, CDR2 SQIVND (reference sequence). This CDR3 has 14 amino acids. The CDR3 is CASTLTSVDYGYTF. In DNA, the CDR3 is TGTGCCAGTACCCTCACCTCAGTGGACTATGGCTACACCTTC.

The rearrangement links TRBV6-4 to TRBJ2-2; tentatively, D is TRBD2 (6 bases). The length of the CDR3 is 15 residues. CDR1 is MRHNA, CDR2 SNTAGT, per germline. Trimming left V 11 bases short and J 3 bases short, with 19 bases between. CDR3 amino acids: CAAGESGFDTGELFF. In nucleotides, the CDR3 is TGTGCCGCCGGGGAAAGCGGGTTTGACACCGGGGAGCTGTTTTTT.

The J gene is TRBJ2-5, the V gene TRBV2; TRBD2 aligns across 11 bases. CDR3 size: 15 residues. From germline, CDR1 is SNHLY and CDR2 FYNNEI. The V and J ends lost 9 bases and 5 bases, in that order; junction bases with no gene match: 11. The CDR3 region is CASTLAGGFQETQYF. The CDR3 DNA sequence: TGTGCCAGTACCCTAGCGGGAGGCTTCCAGGAGACCCAGTACTTC.